This entry lists 20 T cell receptor beta chains sequenced from one sample in a study of human T cells and chemical hapten exposure. Time point specified: pre-sensitization, week 0. As for treatment: therapeutic diphenylcyclopropenone sensitization with weekly scalp DPC. TCRdb re-called the RACE reads with MiXCR, one entry per CDR3 protein. This sample has approximately 260,000 distinct CDR3 sequences, with about 9% found just once. The specimen was whole blood, collected in connection with sensitization to the hapten diphenylcyclopropenone (DPC). Receptors originate from a woman aged 40 to 50 with alopecia areata. Some clones in this sample may be carry-over from other donors' samples.

This clonotype was detected only a few times. The V call is TRBV29-1, the J call TRBJ1-1; D unresolved. V lost 1 base and J 2 bases, leaving 8 bases between the germline ends. Germline V gene lookup returns CDR1 SQVTM and CDR2 ANQGSEA. The length of the CDR3 is 13 residues. CDR3 sequence: CSVEGVANTEAFF. In DNA form, the CDR3 reads TGCAGCGTTGAAGGCGTAGCAAACACTGAAGCTTTCTTT.

The chain combines TRBV28 with TRBJ2-7, with 9 bases aligning to TRBD1. CDR1 is MDHEN, CDR2 SYDVKM, per germline. V shed 6 bases, J shed 4 bases, and the junction held 7 bases outside the gene matches. CDR3 length equals 14 residues. The CDR3 loop is CASSLGQGIYEQYF. The DNA of the CDR3 is TGTGCCAGCAGCCTCGGACAGGGGATTTACGAGCAGTACTTC. Looking up the rest from reference TRBV28 and TRBJ2-7 gives the full variable domain: DVKVTQSSRYLVKRTGEKVFLECVQDMDHENMFWYRQDPGLGLRLIYFSYDVKMKEKGDIPEGYSVSREKKERFSLILESASTNQTSMYLCASSLGQGIYEQYFGPGTRLTVT.

The genes are TRBV4-2 and TRBJ2-7; 11 bases match TRBD2. V shed 0 bases and J 2 bases; nucleotides not matched to a gene: 6. The germline gives CDR1 LGHNA, CDR2 YNFKEQ. The CDR3 sequence is 17 residues long. The CDR3 DNA sequence: TGTGCCAGCAGCCAAGAACTAGCGGGAGATCGGCCCTACGAGCAGTACTTC. Protein product: CASSQELAGDRPYEQYF.

The sample holds many counts of this clonotype. The chain combines TRBV7-2 with TRBJ1-1; tentatively, D is TRBD1 (6 bases). The ends were cut back, 0 bases at V and 1 base at J, with 9 bases in the middle. CDR1 SGHTA and CDR2 FQGNSA come from the germline V gene. The CDR3 has 15 amino acids. The CDR3 spells CASSLAGGTNTEAFF. The CDR3 DNA sequence: TGTGCCAGCAGCTTAGCGGGGGGCACGAACACTGAAGCTTTCTTT.

V usage is TRBV5-8 and J usage is TRBJ2-6, with D tentatively TRBD1 (5 bases). Per the germline V gene, CDR1 is SGHTS and CDR2 is YDEGEE. The CDR3 extends over 14 amino acids. The V and J ends lost 0 bases and 9 bases respectively, with 10 bases between them. This chain's CDR3 is CASSLEGQGNVLTF. The CDR3 coding sequence is TGTGCCAGCAGCTTGGAAGGTCAGGGCAACGTCCTGACTTTC.

The rearrangement links TRBV5-4 to TRBJ2-7; D is perhaps TRBD1 (6 bases). The CDR3 consists of 16 residues. Between the trimmed V and J ends, which lost 0 bases and 3 bases, there was a span of 16 bases. The germline V gene has CDR1 SGHNT and CDR2 YYREEE (reference sequence). Here the CDR3 DNA reads TGTGCCAGCAGCTTGGGCCGGGACAATCCCCTCTACGAGCAGTACTTC. This encodes CASSLGRDNPLYEQYF.

The J gene is TRBJ2-7, the V gene TRBV11-1; 10 positions agree with TRBD1. CDR3 length: 16 residues. The junction had 9 bases not matched to a gene; V was cut back by 5 bases and J by 2 bases. Germline values: CDR1 SGHAT, CDR2 FQDESV (reference sequence). The CDR3 reads CASSPTDRGSTYEQYF. CDR3 sequence (DNA): TGTGCCAGCAGCCCCACGGACAGGGGGTCCACCTACGAGCAGTACTTC. Together with reference TRBV11-1 and TRBJ2-7, the CDR3 gives the full variable domain: EAEVAQSPRYKITEKSQAVAFWCDPISGHATLYWYRQILGQGPELLVQFQDESVVDDSQLPKDRFSAERLKGVDSTLKIQPAELGDSAMYLCASSPTDRGSTYEQYFGPGTRLTVT.

The CDR3 sequence: CASSQDSGATEAFF. The CDR3 nucleotides are TGTGCCAGCAGCCAAGATTCAGGGGCCACTGAAGCTTTCTTT. This sequence joins TRBV3-1 and TRBJ1-1; possible D gene TRBD1, 6 bases. The CDR3 runs 14 residues. In germline, CDR1 is LGHDT, CDR2 YNNKEL (reference sequence). Trimming cost V 0 bases and J 4 bases, with 9 bases left between them. The full variable domain, completed using reference TRBV3-1 and TRBJ1-1, is DTAVSQTPKYLVTQMGNDKSIKCEQNLGHDTMYWYKQDSKKFLKIMFSYNNKELIINETVPNRFSPKSPDKAHLNLHINSLELGDSAVYFCASSQDSGATEAFFGQGTRLTVV.

This clonotype was seen a handful of times. The V and J genes are TRBV5-1 and TRBJ2-5, with TRBD2 identical over 9 bases. Germline CDR1 is SGHRS and CDR2 is YFSETQ. J gave up 4 bases and V 0 bases, and 7 bases lay outside the gene matches. There are 16 residues in the CDR3. CDR3 DNA sequence: TGCGCCAGCAGCTTGGAGGTAGCGGGAGCGGGAGAGACCCAGTACTTC. Translated: CASSLEVAGAGETQYF.

This clonotype turned up a few times. The chain couples TRBV7-2 to TRBJ2-6; no clear D gene. The CDR3 sequence is 17 residues long. Germline CDR1 SGHTA, CDR2 FQGNSA. Between the trimmed V and J ends, which lost 1 base and 0 bases, there was a span of 10 bases. The CDR3 protein is CASSLVLFYSGANVLTF. In DNA form, the CDR3 reads TGTGCCAGCAGCTTAGTGTTGTTCTACTCTGGGGCCAACGTCCTGACTTTC.

This clonotype came up many times. This chain connects TRBV20-1 to TRBJ1-2; maybe TRBD1 (6 bases). V was pared by 0 bases and J by 0 bases, with 14 bases between. CDR1 is DFQATT, CDR2 SNEGSKA, per germline (reference sequence). The CDR3 spans 16 residues. CDR3 protein: CSARDPGQLANYGYTF. The CDR3 nucleotides are TGCAGTGCTAGAGACCCCGGACAGTTAGCTAACTATGGCTACACCTTC.

This clonotype appeared a few times. The V and J genes are TRBV7-2 and TRBJ2-7, with D uncertain. The CDR3 is made up of 15 amino acids. The V gene lost 1 base and the J gene lost 4 bases, with 14 bases spanning the gap. Germline assignment: CDR1 SGHTA and CDR2 FQGNSA. The CDR3 DNA sequence: TGTGCCAGCAGCTTAGGAAGGCAGCCTAGGTACGAGCAGTACTTC. As protein: CASSLGRQPRYEQYF.

The chain has TRBV18 and TRBJ1-3; possibly TRBD1 for D (5 bases). From germline, CDR1 is KGHSH and CDR2 LQKENI. Trimming left V 3 bases short and J 9 bases short, with 18 bases between. This CDR3 has 15 residues. CDR3 sequence (DNA): TGTGCCAGCTCACCGGGGGACGCCGGTGGGGCCACCATATATTTT. The encoded protein is CASSPGDAGGATIYF.

V gene TRBV7-2 combines with J gene TRBJ1-4; TRBD1 might be the D (5 bases). Germline CDR1 is SGHTA and CDR2 is FQGNSA. V shed 6 bases and J shed 0 bases, with 11 bases lying between them. CDR3 length: 15 amino acids. CDR3 sequence: CASSQTASTNEKLFF. CDR3 sequence (DNA): TGTGCCAGCAGTCAGACAGCCTCAACTAATGAAAAACTGTTTTTT.

The chain recombines TRBV7-3 with TRBJ2-3; D assignment may be TRBD1 or TRBD2 (5 bases each). Deletions cut 5 bases from V and 4 bases from J, with 16 bases between. The V gene's germline CDR1 is SGHTA and CDR2 FQGTGA. The CDR3 contains 15 residues. The CDR3 loop is CASSRSGLEADTQYF. CDR3 sequence (DNA): TGTGCCAGCAGCCGATCGGGGCTAGAGGCAGATACGCAGTATTTT.

The CDR3 is CASSPQRAEQFF. The DNA for the CDR3 is TGTGCCAGCTCACCACAAAGAGCTGAGCAGTTCTTC. The chain combines TRBV18 with TRBJ2-1; no definite D call. V lost 1 base and J 9 bases, leaving 7 bases between the germline ends. CDR3 size: 12 residues. The V gene's germline CDR1 is KGHSH and CDR2 LQKENI.

This clonotype was picked up a small number of times. A read error may produce the germline difference seen at one junction end. This rearrangement joins TRBV20-1 to TRBJ2-5; 10 positions agree with TRBD1. Germline CDR1 and CDR2: DFQATT and SNEGSKA (reference sequence). CDR3 length: 15 amino acids. This CDR3 reads CSARAGTGDIETQYF. The CDR3 coding sequence is TGCAGTGCCAGAGCCGGGACAGGGGATATCGAGACCCAGTACTTC.

This clonotype turned up a few times. V gene TRBV20-1 combines with J gene TRBJ2-7; TRBD2 agrees at 10 bases. Trimming cost V 1 base and J 3 bases; bases outside gene matches: 9. Germline V lookup: CDR1 DFQATT, CDR2 SNEGSKA (reference sequence). The CDR3 consists of 16 residues. The CDR3 spells CSARAALAGAFYEQYF. CDR3 coding DNA: TGCAGTGCTAGAGCCGCGCTAGCGGGAGCCTTCTACGAGCAGTACTTC.

This clonotype was seen at least ten times. J is TRBJ2-7 and V is TRBV20-1, with D unresolved. The CDR3 totals 12 residues. Trimming pared 8 bases from V and 4 bases from J, leaving 15 bases between. Germline V gene lookup returns CDR1 DFQATT and CDR2 SNEGSKA (reference sequence). CDR3 sequence reads: CSRPAGGYEQYF. Written as DNA, the CDR3 is TGCAGTCGGCCGGCCGGCGGTTACGAGCAGTACTTC.

At least ten counts were recorded for this clonotype. This rearrangement joins TRBV10-3 to TRBJ1-4; D ambiguous. Between the trimmed V and J ends, which lost 4 bases and 7 bases, there was a span of 4 bases. The CDR3 runs 11 residues. Germline V gene data show CDR1 as ENHRY and CDR2 as SYGVKD. The CDR3 reads CAISGGEKLFF. CDR3 in DNA: TGTGCCATCAGTGGGGGTGAAAAACTGTTTTTT.